This paragraph reports one T cell receptor beta chain. Its antigen is as yet unknown. The data were produced by immunoSEQ multiplex PCR, yet TCRdb's version contains in-frame clones alone and is incomplete. There are about 83,000 clones in the sample; roughly 85% occur only once, and more than 2% lies in the top ten. Documented time point: blood 4 weeks post-SBRT, at nephrectomy. Indicated treatment: 15 Gy SBRT to primary tumor, nephrectomy 4 weeks later. Nephrectomy followed 15 Gy stereotactic body radiation by 4 weeks. The data belong to a study of radiation and T cells in renal cell carcinoma. Study-level findings and limits: Top tumor clonotypes rose in blood 2 weeks post-radiation, then contracted.

The clonotype comes from a woman aged 60-70 years with renal cell carcinoma. This specimen consisted of blood, obtained from a patient whose treatment included radiotherapy and nephrectomy.

This chain's CDR3 is CASSSAGGAGQYF. In nucleotides, the CDR3 is TGTGCCAGTAGTTCCGCCGGGGGAGCAGGGCAGTACTTC. The J gene is TRBJ2-7, the V gene TRBV19, with TRBD2 as a possible D gene (6 bases). V dropped 5 bases and J dropped 9 bases, with 17 bases sitting between them. Per germline, CDR1 LNHDA and CDR2 SQIVND (reference sequence). CDR3 length equals 13 residues.